The 11 T cell receptor beta chains reported below all come from one sample, sequenced in a study of regulatory T cells in long-lasting Graves disease. Time point given: newly diagnosed GD, antithyroid drugs for less than 3 months. After RNA was extracted from PBMCs, the TCR library was made from it. Libraries of TCR beta came from iRepertoire HTBI primers plus Arm-PCR of CDR3 regions. TCRdb redid the calling of the multiplex PCR reads with MiXCR, one entry per CDR3 protein. This table holds hundreds of thousands of distinct CDR3 sequences, 15% to 20% found once. The data also belong to a second study, concerning T cells in Graves' hyperthyroidism and ophthalmopathy.

The input for sequencing was peripheral blood mononuclear cells (PBMCs), taken at new diagnosis, from a patient treated with antithyroid drugs. The receptors derive from a woman in her twenties or thirties with Graves disease.

This clonotype was seen many times. The CDR3 DNA sequence: TGTGCCAGCAGTCCCGAGGCCGGTGAGGAAGCTTTCTTT. It encodes CASSPEAGEEAFF. The chain recombines TRBV6-7 with TRBJ1-1; D is unresolved. TRBV6-7 is recorded as an ORF, its role being uncertain. This CDR3 spans 13 amino acids. Trimming left V 5 bases short and J 8 bases short, with 15 bases between.

The J gene is TRBJ1-2, the V gene TRBV5-1; TRBD1 aligns across 8 bases. CDR1 is SGHRS, CDR2 YFSETQ, per germline. V gave up 0 bases and J gave up 4 bases; unmatched junction bases: 5. This CDR3 is 15 amino acids long. The CDR3 reads CASSLAQTGVYGYTF. DNA for the CDR3: TGCGCCAGCAGCTTGGCCCAGACAGGGGTCTATGGCTACACCTTC.

This rearrangement joins TRBV11-1 to TRBJ1-6, with D uncertain. V was pared by 5 bases and J by 6 bases, with 17 bases between. Germline V gives CDR1 SGHAT, CDR2 FQDESV (reference sequence). CDR3 length equals 16 residues. Here the CDR3 DNA reads TGTGCCAGCAGCCCCCGCCCTCCGGGAGGTAATTCACCCCTCCACTTT. Translating it yields CASSPRPPGGNSPLHF.

In its sample, this clonotype was seen once. V is TRBV7-9 and J is TRBJ2-5; 10 nucleotides line up with TRBD2. The CDR3 covers 17 residues. J lost 4 bases, V lost 4 bases, and 12 bases had no gene match. The germline CDR1 and CDR2 sequences are SEHNR and FQNEAQ (reference sequence). In DNA form, the CDR3 reads TGTGCCAGCAGCTCAAAACTAGCGGGACTGTTTGGAGAGACCCAGTACTTC. This translates into CASSSKLAGLFGETQYF.

This clonotype was seen a handful of times. V gene TRBV19 combines with J gene TRBJ2-5; 10 nucleotides align to TRBD1. This CDR3 region has 15 residues. V trimming: 5 bases; J trimming: 4 bases; junction bases outside the gene matches: 7. The germline V gene encodes CDR1 LNHDA and CDR2 SQIVND (reference sequence). CDR3 DNA: TGTGCCAGTAGTCCCTCGGGACAGGGGCGAGAGACCCAGTACTTC. Its translation is CASSPSGQGRETQYF.

This clonotype was picked up many times. The chain has TRBV6-1 and TRBJ1-1; the match to TRBD1 covers 10 bases. The germline gives CDR1 MNHNS, CDR2 SASEGT. J was trimmed by 8 bases and V by 5 bases; bases with no gene match: 5. The CDR3 runs 13 residues. This CDR3 is CASSTGTGAEAFF. The CDR3 bases are TGTGCCAGCAGTACGGGGACAGGGGCAGAAGCTTTCTTT.

This chain connects TRBV9 to TRBJ2-6, with D perhaps given as TRBD1 or TRBD2 (5 bases each). Germline V gene lookup returns CDR1 SGDLS and CDR2 YYNGEE. The CDR3 covers 15 residues. Trimming left V 5 bases short and J 0 bases short, with 9 bases between. The CDR3 protein is CASRRDPSGANVLTF. CDR3 in DNA: TGTGCCAGCAGGAGGGACCCCTCTGGGGCCAACGTCCTGACTTTC.

There are many counts of this clonotype. The chain is built from TRBV6-1 and TRBJ2-7, with D tentatively TRBD2 (5 bases). CDR3 length: 14 residues. In germline, CDR1 is MNHNS, CDR2 SASEGT. Trimming cost V 6 bases and J 4 bases, with 16 bases left between them. The chain's CDR3 is CASRRRVASYEQYF. The DNA for the CDR3 is TGTGCCAGCAGACGACGGGTAGCGTCGTACGAGCAGTACTTC.

This clonotype has just a few counts. This chain's CDR3 is CASVRTGRYEQYF. CDR3 nucleotides: TGTGCCAGCGTTAGGACAGGGAGGTACGAGCAGTACTTC. The chain is built from TRBV13 and TRBJ2-7; 8 bases align to TRBD1. Germline CDR1 PRHDT, CDR2 FYEKMQ (reference sequence). V dropped 8 bases and J dropped 4; count of bases not matched to a gene: 7. This CDR3 spans 13 amino acids. Using reference TRBV13 and TRBJ2-7 for the parts outside the CDR3, the full variable domain is AAGVIQSPRHLIKEKRETATLKCYPIPRHDTVYWYQQGPGQDPQFLISFYEKMQSDKGSIPDRFSAQQFSDYHSELNMSSLELGDSALYFCASVRTGRYEQYFGPGTRLTVT.

V gene TRBV29-1 combines with J gene TRBJ1-3, with D possibly matching TRBD1 (6 bases). The germline CDR1 and CDR2 sequences are SQVTM and ANQGSEA. V shed 6 bases and J shed 3 bases, with 9 bases lying between them. The CDR3 totals 12 residues. CDR3 region: CSVRTDGNTIYF. The CDR3 region has the DNA TGCAGCGTCAGGACAGATGGAAACACCATATATTTT.

The genes are TRBV5-1 and TRBJ2-1, with D possibly being TRBD1 (5 bases). CDR1 and CDR2 from the germline V gene are SGHRS and YFSETQ. Trimming cost V 3 bases and J 9 bases, with 10 bases left between them. The CDR3 sequence is 12 residues long. The CDR3 DNA sequence: TGCGCCAGCAGCTCAACCAGGGTTGAGCAGTTCTTC. This gives the protein CASSSTRVEQFF.